The entry that follows covers one TCR beta chain sequence. Its target is not known. There are 16 residues in the CDR3. Germline V gene lookup returns CDR1 ENHRY and CDR2 SYGVKD. J was trimmed by 9 bases and V by 10 bases; bases with no gene match: 22. It was RNA transcripts that yielded the amplified TCR beta CDR3 regions. Using the HTBI primer set, a first-round RT-PCR was run on the TCR CDR3. TCRdb re-called the multiplex PCR reads through MiXCR, storing one row per CDR3 protein. The sample consists of approximately 640,000 distinct CDR3 sequences, over 40% of them appearing once. The data were taken from a study of T cells in Graves' hyperthyroidism and ophthalmopathy. Each diagnosis drew on symptoms, thyroxine, TRAb, thyroid ultrasound and orbital computed tomography findings. The study's findings and limits: Onset of ophthalmopathy came a median around 7.1 months after the model predicted it. Most clonotypes that expanded in the thyroid above 0.001 also showed up in blood.

The TCR originated in an adult man with Graves' disease, either hyperthyroidism or ophthalmopathy (not recorded which). J is TRBJ2-5 and V is TRBV10-3, with 8 bases fitting TRBD2. Sequencing input: peripheral blood or thyroid tissue (not recorded which). In nucleotides, the CDR3 is TGTGCCAGCAGCGAGCCCGGTGGACTAGCTGGGGAGGCCCAGTACTTC. Translated: CASSEPGGLAGEAQYF.